The 5 T cell receptor beta chains below were found in one sample sequenced in a study of T cells in Graves' hyperthyroidism and ophthalmopathy. Amplified TCR beta CDR3 regions derived from RNA transcripts. TCR CDR3 regions were first amplified by RT-PCR with HTBI primers. One entry per CDR3 protein, called by TCRdb with MiXCR from the multiplex PCR reads. This sample has 500,000 to 600,000 distinct CDR3 sequences, with about 45% found just once. Sequenced material: peripheral blood or thyroid tissue (not recorded which). These receptors originate from an adult woman with Graves' disease, either hyperthyroidism or ophthalmopathy (not recorded which).

This chain joins TRBV15 and TRBJ2-7, with D unclear. This CDR3 contains 17 residues. Trimming removed 0 bases at V and 7 bases at J, with 22 bases between. CDR1 is LNHNV and CDR2 is YYDKDF in the germline V gene (reference sequence). The CDR3 bases are TGTGCCACCAGCAGAGATCCCCCGGCACCCGGTAAAAGAGAGCAGTACTTC. Amino acids: CATSRDPPAPGKREQYF.

The V gene is TRBV20-1, the J gene TRBJ1-1; a weak D match, TRBD1 (6 bases). The CDR3 contains 14 residues. V was pared by 5 bases and J by 1 base, with 14 bases between. Germline CDR1 and CDR2: DFQATT and SNEGSKA (reference sequence). The CDR3 spells CSASTGAWNTEAFF. CDR3 DNA sequence: TGCAGTGCTTCGACAGGTGCGTGGAACACTGAAGCTTTCTTT.

The V and J genes are TRBV19 and TRBJ1-1; D may be TRBD1 (5 bases). V lost 6 bases, J lost 3 bases, and 11 bases lay in between. Looked up from germline, CDR1 is LNHDA and CDR2 is SQIVND (reference sequence). The CDR3 runs to 13 residues. The CDR3 nucleotides are TGTGCCAGTAGGGTTGGGGGGGACACTGAAGCTTTCTTT. Encoded protein: CASRVGGDTEAFF.

V and J are TRBV7-3 and TRBJ2-2; 13 positions agree with TRBD2. J lost 5 bases, V lost 0 bases, and 3 bases had no gene match. The germline V gene encodes CDR1 SGHTA and CDR2 FQGTGA. This CDR3 has 17 residues. The CDR3 coding sequence is TGTGCCAGCAGCTTAACCACTAGCGGGAGGGGTACCGGGGAGCTGTTTTTT. This translates into CASSLTTSGRGTGELFF.

This rearrangement joins TRBV29-1 to TRBJ2-5, with TRBD2 as a possible D gene (5 bases). Looked up from germline, CDR1 is SQVTM and CDR2 is ANQGSEA. There are 10 residues in the CDR3. The V end lost 4 bases, the J end lost 9 bases, and 9 bases lay between the germline ends. CDR3 residues: CSVGEHSQYF. CDR3 coding DNA: TGCAGCGTTGGGGAGCACTCCCAGTACTTC.